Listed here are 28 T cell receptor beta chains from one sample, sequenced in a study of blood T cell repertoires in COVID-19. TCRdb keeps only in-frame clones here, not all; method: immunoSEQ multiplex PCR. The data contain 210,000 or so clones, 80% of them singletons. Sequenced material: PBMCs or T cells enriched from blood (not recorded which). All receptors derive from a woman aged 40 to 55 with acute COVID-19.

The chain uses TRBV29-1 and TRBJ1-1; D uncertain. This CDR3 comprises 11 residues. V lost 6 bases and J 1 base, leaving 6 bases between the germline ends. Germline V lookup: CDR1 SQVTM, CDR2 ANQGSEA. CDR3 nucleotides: TGCAGCGTCCTAGCGAACACTGAAGCTTTCTTT. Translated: CSVLANTEAFF.

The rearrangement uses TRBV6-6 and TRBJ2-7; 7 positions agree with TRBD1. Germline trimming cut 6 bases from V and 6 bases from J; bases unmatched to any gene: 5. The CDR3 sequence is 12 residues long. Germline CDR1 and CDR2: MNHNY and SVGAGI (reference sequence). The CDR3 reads CASRTGSREQYF. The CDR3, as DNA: TGTGCCAGCAGGACAGGGTCTCGCGAGCAGTACTTC.

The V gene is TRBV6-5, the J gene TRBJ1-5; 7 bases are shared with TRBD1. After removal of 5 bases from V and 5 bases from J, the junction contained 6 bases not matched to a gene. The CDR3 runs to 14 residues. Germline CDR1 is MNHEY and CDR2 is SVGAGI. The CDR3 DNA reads TGTGCCAGCAGTCCGGGACAGACCCATCAGCCCCAGCATTTT. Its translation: CASSPGQTHQPQHF.

The chain's CDR3 is CASKLTGTYEQYF. The DNA for the CDR3 is TGTGCCAGCAAATTGACAGGAACCTACGAGCAGTACTTC. The gene calls are TRBV28 and TRBJ2-7, with D possibly TRBD1 on 6 matching bases. Per germline, CDR1 MDHEN and CDR2 SYDVKM. V was cut by 7 bases and J by 2 bases, with 12 bases left in between. This CDR3 spans 13 amino acids.

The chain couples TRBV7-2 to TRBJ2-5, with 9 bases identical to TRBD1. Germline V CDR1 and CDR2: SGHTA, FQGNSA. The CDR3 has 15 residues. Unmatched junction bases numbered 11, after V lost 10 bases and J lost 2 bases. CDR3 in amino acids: CATNRRQGVQETQYF. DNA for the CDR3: TGTGCCACCAACCGACGACAGGGGGTTCAAGAGACCCAGTACTTC.

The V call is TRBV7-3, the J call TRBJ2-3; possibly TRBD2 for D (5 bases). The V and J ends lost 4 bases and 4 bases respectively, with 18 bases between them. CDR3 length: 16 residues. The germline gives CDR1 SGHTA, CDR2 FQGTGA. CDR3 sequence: CASSSGLSRDADTQYF. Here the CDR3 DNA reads TGTGCCAGCAGCTCTGGACTCTCAAGGGATGCAGATACGCAGTATTTT. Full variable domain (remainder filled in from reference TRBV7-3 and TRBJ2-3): GAGVSQTPSNKVTEKGKYVELRCDPISGHTALYWYRQSLGQGPEFLIYFQGTGAADDSGLPNDRFFAVRPEGSVSTLKIQRTERGDSAVYLCASSSGLSRDADTQYFGPGTRLTVL.

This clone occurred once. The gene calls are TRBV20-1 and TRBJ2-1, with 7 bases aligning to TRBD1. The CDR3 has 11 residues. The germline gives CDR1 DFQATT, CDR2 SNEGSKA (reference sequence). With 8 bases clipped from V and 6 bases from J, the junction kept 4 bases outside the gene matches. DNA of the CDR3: TGCAGTTTAACAGGGGCCAATGAGCAGTTCTTC. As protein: CSLTGANEQFF.

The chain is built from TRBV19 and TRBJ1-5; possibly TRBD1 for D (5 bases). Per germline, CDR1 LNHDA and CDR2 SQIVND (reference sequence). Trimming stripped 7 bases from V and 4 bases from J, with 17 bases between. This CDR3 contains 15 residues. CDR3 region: CASMGGSGSNQPQHF. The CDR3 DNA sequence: TGTGCCAGTATGGGGGGATCGGGTTCTAATCAGCCCCAGCATTTT.

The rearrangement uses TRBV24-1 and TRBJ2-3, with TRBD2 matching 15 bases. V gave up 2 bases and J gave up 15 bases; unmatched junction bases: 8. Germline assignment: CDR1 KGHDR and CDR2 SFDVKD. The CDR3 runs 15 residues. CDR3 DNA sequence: TGTGCCACCAGTGATTCAGGACTAGCGGGGGGGCTAGAATATTTT. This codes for CATSDSGLAGGLEYF.

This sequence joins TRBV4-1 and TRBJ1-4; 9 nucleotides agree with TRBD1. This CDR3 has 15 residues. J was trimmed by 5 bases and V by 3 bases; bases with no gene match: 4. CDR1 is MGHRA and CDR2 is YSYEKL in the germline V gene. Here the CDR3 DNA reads TGCGCCAGCAGCCAGAACAGGGGGCTAAATGAAAAACTGTTTTTT. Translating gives CASSQNRGLNEKLFF.

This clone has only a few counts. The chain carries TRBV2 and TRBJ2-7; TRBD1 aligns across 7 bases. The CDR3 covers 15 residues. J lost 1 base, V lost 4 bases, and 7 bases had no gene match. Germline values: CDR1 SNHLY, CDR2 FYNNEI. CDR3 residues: CASSVWGQLSYEQYF. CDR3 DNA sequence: TGTGCCAGCAGTGTTTGGGGACAGCTTTCCTACGAGCAGTACTTC.

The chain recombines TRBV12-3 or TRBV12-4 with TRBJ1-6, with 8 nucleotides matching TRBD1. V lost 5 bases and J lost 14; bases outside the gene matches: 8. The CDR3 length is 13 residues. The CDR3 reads CASSPDRALTLHF. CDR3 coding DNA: TGTGCCAGCAGTCCGGACAGGGCTTTGACCCTCCACTTT.

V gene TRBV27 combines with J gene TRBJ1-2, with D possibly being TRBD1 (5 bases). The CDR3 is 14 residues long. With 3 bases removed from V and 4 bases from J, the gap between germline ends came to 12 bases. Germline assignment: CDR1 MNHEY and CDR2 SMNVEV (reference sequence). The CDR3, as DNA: TGTGCCAGCAGTTTGGAGGGACGGGGCTATGGCTACACCTTC. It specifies CASSLEGRGYGYTF.

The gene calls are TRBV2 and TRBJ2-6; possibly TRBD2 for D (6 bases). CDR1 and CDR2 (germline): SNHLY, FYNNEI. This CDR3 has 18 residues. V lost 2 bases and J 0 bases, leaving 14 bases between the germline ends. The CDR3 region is CASSEHGGRLSGANVLTF. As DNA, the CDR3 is TGTGCCAGCAGTGAACACGGGGGACGGCTCTCTGGGGCCAACGTCCTGACTTTC.

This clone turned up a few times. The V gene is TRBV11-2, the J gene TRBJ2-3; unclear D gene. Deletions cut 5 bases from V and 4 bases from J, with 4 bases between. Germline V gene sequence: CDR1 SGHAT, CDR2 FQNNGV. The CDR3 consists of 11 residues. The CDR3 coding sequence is TGTGCCAGCAGCCTGTCAGATACGCAGTATTTT. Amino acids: CASSLSDTQYF. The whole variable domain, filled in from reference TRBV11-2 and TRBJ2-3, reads EAGVAQSPRYKIIEKRQSVAFWCNPISGHATLYWYQQILGQGPKLLIQFQNNGVVDDSQLPKDRFSAERLKGVDSTLKIQPAKLEDSAVYLCASSLSDTQYFGPGTRLTVL.

The CDR3 coding sequence is TGTGCCAGCAGGCAGGGTGGCCTGGGCGACACTGAAGCTTTCTTT. Encoded protein: CASRQGGLGDTEAFF. The V and J genes are TRBV6-4 and TRBJ1-1; possible D gene TRBD1, 5 bases. The CDR3 covers 15 residues. Deletions cut 6 bases from V and 3 bases from J, with 17 bases between. Germline CDR1 MRHNA, CDR2 SNTAGT.

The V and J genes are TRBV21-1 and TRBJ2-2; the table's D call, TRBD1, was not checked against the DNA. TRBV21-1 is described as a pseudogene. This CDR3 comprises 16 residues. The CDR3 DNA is TGTGCCAGCAGCAAAGTAAGGGGGAACAGGGTTGGGGAGCTGTTTTTT. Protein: CASSKVRGNRVGELFF.

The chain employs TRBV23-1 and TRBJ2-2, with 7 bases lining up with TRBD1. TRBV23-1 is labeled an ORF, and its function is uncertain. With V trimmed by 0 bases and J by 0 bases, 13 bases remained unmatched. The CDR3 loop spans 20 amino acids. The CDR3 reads CASSQSNFRADRANTGELFF. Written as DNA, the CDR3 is TGCGCCAGCAGTCAATCTAACTTTAGGGCTGACAGGGCGAACACCGGGGAGCTGTTTTTT.

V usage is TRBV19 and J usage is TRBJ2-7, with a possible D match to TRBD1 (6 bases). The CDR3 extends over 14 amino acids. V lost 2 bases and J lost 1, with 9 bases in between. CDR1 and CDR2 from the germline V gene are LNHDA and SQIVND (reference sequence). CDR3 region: CASSISGQSYEQYF. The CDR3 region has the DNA TGTGCCAGTAGTATAAGTGGACAGTCCTACGAGCAGTACTTC.

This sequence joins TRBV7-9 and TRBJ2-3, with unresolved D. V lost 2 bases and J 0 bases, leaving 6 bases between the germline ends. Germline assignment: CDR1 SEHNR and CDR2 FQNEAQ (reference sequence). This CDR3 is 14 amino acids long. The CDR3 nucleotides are TGTGCCAGCAGCTTAATGTCTAGCACAGATACGCAGTATTTT. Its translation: CASSLMSSTDTQYF.

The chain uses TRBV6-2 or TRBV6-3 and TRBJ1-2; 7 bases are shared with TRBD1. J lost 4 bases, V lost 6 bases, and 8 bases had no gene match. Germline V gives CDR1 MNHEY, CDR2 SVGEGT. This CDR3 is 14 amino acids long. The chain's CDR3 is CASSRDSVTYGYTF. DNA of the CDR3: TGTGCCAGCAGCCGGGACAGCGTTACCTATGGCTACACCTTC.

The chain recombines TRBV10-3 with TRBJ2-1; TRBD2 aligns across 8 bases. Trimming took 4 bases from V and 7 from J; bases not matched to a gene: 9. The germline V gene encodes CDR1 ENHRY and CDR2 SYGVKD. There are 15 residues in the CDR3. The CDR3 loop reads CAISVKAGENNEQFF. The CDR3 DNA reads TGTGCCATCAGTGTTAAAGCGGGAGAAAATAATGAGCAGTTCTTC.

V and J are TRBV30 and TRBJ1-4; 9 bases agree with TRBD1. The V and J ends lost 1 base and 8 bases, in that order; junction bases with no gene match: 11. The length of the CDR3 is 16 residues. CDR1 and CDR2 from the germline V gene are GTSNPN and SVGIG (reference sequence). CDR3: CAWSARGQGMAEKLFF. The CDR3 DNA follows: TGTGCCTGGAGTGCCCGTGGACAGGGGATGGCGGAAAAACTGTTTTTT.

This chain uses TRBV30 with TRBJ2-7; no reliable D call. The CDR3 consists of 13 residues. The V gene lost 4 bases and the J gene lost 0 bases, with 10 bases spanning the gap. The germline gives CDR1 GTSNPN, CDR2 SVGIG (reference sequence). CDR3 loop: CAWNRRSSYEQYF. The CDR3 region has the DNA TGTGCCTGGAATCGGCGGAGCTCCTACGAGCAGTACTTC.

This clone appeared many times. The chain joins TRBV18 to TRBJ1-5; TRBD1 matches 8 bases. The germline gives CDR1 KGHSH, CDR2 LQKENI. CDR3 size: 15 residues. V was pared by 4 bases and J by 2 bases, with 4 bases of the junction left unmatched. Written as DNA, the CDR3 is TGTGCCAGCTCACTGGGACAGGCGGGCAATCAGCCCCAGCATTTT. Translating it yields CASSLGQAGNQPQHF.

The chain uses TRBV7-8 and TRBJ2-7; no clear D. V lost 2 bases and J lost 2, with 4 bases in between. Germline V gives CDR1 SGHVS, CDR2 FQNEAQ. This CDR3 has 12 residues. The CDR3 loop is CASSLRAYEQYF. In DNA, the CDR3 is TGTGCCAGCAGCTTACGGGCCTACGAGCAGTACTTC.

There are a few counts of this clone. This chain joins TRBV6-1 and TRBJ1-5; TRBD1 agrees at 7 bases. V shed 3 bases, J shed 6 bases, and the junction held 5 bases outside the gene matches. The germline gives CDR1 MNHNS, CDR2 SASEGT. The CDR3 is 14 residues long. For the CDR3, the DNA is TGTGCCAGCAGTGACCAGACAGGGCCTCAGCCCCAGCATTTT. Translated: CASSDQTGPQPQHF.

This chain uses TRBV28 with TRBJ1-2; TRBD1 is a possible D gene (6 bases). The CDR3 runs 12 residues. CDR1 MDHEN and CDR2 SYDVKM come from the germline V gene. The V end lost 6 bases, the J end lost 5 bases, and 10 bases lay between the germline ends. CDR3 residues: CASSPDRYGYTF. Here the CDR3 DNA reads TGTGCCAGCAGCCCCGACAGGTATGGCTACACCTTC.